The clone carrying this TCR beta chain was seen many times. This record comes from a study of glioma-infiltrating T cells. Using RNA template, CDR3s of TCR alpha and beta were amplified with iRepertoire arm-PCR. One-step reverse transcription and amplification started from roughly 100-400 ng of tissue mRNA or PBMC total RNA. In TCRdb, the multiplex PCR reads were re-called with MiXCR into one record per CDR3 protein. The sample holds approximately 93,000 distinct CDR3 sequences; approximately 39% are singletons and the top ten take roughly two fifths. V was trimmed by 2 bases and J by 4 bases, leaving 5 bases between them. This CDR3 is built from 12 residues. Germline values: CDR1 SGHDN, CDR2 FVKESK.

The sequenced material came from glioma tissue, nonneoplastic brain tissue, or PBMCs (not recorded which). The TCR originated in a human donor with low-grade glioma or glioblastoma, undergoing nonglioma brain surgery, or in good health (not recorded which). The V gene is TRBV14, the J gene TRBJ1-1; no definite D call. CDR3 DNA: TGTGCCAGCAGCCAACGGGGCACTGAAGCTTTCTTT. Translated: CASSQRGTEAFF. Full variable domain (remainder filled in from reference TRBV14 and TRBJ1-1): EAGVTQFPSHSVIEKGQTVTLRCDPISGHDNLYWYRRVMGKEIKFLLHFVKESKQDESGMPNNRFLAERTGGTYSTLKVQPAELEDSGVYFCASSQRGTEAFFGQGTRLTVV.